The entry that follows covers one TCR beta chain sequence. The target antigen is unknown. CDR3 size: 14 residues. Germline CDR1 is SGHVS and CDR2 is FNYEAQ. Trimming left V 1 base short and J 6 bases short, with 13 bases between. With a J-beta primer mix and a sample-barcoded 5' primer, a second PCR ran roughly 7 to 11 cycles. Every sample gave at least 2.5 million paired-end reads containing CDR3. In TCRdb, the 5' RACE reads were re-called with MiXCR into one record per CDR3 protein. The table shows fewer than 1,000,000 distinct CDR3 sequences, with around 45% occurring only once. The data are from a study of blood T cells in healthy people across ages. Findings and caveats of the study: Estimated diversity that came from one million T cells was considered an underestimate.

Aged roughly 6 to 90, donors were systemically healthy Caucasians from Russia. The authors isolated at least 6 million PBMCs per sample. The TCR comes from an elderly man in good health. This chain links TRBV7-6 with TRBJ2-7; D unclear. Source material: blood. The CDR3 DNA reads as TGTGCCAGCAGCTTAGGAAGTAAGCCTCTCGAGCAGTACTTC. Its protein product is CASSLGSKPLEQYF.